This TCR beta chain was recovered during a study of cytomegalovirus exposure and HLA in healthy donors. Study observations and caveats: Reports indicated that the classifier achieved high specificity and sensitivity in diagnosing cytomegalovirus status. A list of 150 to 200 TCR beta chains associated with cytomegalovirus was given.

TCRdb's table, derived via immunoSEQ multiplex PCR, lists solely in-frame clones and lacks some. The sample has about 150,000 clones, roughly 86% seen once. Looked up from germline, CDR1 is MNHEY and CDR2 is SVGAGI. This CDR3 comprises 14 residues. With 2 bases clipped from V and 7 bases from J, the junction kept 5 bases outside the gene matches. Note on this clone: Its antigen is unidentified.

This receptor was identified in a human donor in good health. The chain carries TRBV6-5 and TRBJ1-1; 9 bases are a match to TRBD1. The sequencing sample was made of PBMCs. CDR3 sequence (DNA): TGTGCCAGCAGTTACCCGACAGGGGGTGGTGAAGCTTTCTTT. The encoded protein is CASSYPTGGGEAFF.